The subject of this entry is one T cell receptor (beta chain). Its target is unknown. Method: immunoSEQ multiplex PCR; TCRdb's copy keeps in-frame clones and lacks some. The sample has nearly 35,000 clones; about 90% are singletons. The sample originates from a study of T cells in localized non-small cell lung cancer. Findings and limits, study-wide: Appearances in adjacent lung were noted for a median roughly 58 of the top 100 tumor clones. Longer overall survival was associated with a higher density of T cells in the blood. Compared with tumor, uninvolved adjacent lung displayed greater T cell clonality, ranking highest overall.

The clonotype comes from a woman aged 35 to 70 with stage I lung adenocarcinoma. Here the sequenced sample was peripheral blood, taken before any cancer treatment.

The CDR3 loop reads CAWNLQGASPLHF. The CDR3 DNA is TGTGCCTGGAATTTACAGGGTGCTTCACCCCTCCACTTT. The chain links TRBV30 to TRBJ1-6; maybe TRBD1 (6 bases). Germline lookup yields CDR1 GTSNPN and CDR2 SVGIG (reference sequence). The CDR3 length is 13 residues. Trimming left V 4 bases short and J 9 bases short, with 13 bases between.